This is a list of T cell receptor beta chains from one sample in a study of T-cell reconstitution after alpha-beta-depleted transplantation in children. TCRdb recomputed calls from the PCR reads with MiXCR, one row per CDR3 protein. The table has hundreds of thousands of distinct CDR3 sequences, around 13% seen once; the top ten hold about 5.6%. The starting material was PBMCs from the stem cell graft donor, obtained from the stem cell graft. The receptors derive from a human donor who donated a stem cell graft to a child with combined immunodeficiency. Both conserved end residues are part of each CDR3. D genes are given only for firm matches. Clone size appears in some rows only: once, few, many, or a class for an expanded clone.

>few|TRBV6-2/TRBV6-3|-|TRBJ1-2
CASSTGPGIYGYTF
TGTGCCAGCAGTACGGGGCCAGGAATCTATGGCTACACCTTC
>-|TRBV18|-|TRBJ2-7
CASSPGGTSAGYEQYF
TGTGCCAGCTCACCAGGGGGCACAAGTGCTGGCTACGAGCAGTACTTC
>few|TRBV7-2|-|TRBJ1-1
CASSFAGGNTEAFF
TGTGCCAGCAGCTTCGCGGGAGGGAACACTGAAGCTTTCTTT
>few|TRBV6-1|-|TRBJ1-6
CASGASGGNSPLHF
TGTGCCAGCGGAGCTAGTGGGGGTAATTCACCCCTCCACTTT
>few|TRBV10-3|-|TRBJ2-5
CAISEPDLGETQYF
TGTGCCATCAGTGAACCGGACCTTGGTGAGACCCAGTACTTC
>many|TRBV28|-|TRBJ2-7
CASSFGQGSHEQYF
TGTGCCAGCAGTTTTGGTCAGGGTAGCCACGAGCAGTACTTC
>few|TRBV9|-|TRBJ2-3
CASSGRQASTDTQYF
TGTGCCAGCAGCGGGAGACAGGCCAGCACAGATACGCAGTATTTT
>many|TRBV9|-|TRBJ2-5
CASSPRSWGQETQYF
TGTGCCAGCAGCCCCCGGAGCTGGGGTCAAGAGACCCAGTACTTC
>-|TRBV6-5|-|TRBJ2-7
CASSSLGRTYEQYF
TGTGCCAGCAGTTCCTTGGGACGGACCTACGAGCAGTACTTC
>many|TRBV12-3/TRBV12-4|-|TRBJ1-1
CASSGESSAGTEAFF
TGTGCCAGCAGTGGGGAGTCCTCAGCTGGGACTGAAGCTTTCTTT
>many|TRBV20-1|TRBD2|TRBJ2-1
CSASRGLAGIEQFF
TGCAGTGCTAGTCGCGGACTAGCGGGAATTGAGCAGTTCTTC
>many|TRBV12-3/TRBV12-4|-|TRBJ2-5
CASSLLRRQGETQYF
TGTGCCAGCAGTTTACTCCGTCGGCAGGGTGAGACCCAGTACTTC
>-|TRBV7-2|-|TRBJ1-6
CASSLGGRAGSPLHF
TGTGCCAGCAGCTTAGGTGGCAGAGCAGGGTCACCCCTCCACTTT
>few|TRBV12-3/TRBV12-4|-|TRBJ2-3
CASSLSPRGGGATDTQYF
TGTGCCAGCAGTTTGTCCCCTCGAGGGGGTGGGGCCACAGATACGCAGTATTTT
>-|TRBV7-2|-|TRBJ1-6
CASSLVVIPLLHF
TGTGCCAGCAGCTTAGTGGTCATCCCGCTCCTCCACTTT
>many|TRBV15|-|TRBJ2-7
CATSRDNPYEQYF
TGTGCCACCAGCAGAGATAATCCCTACGAGCAGTACTTC
>many|TRBV7-8|-|TRBJ1-1
CASRRVVDPNTEAFF
TGTGCCAGCCGTCGGGTCGTGGATCCGAACACTGAAGCTTTCTTT
>few|TRBV7-2|TRBD2|TRBJ2-3
CASSSRGTSGREDTQYF
TGTGCCAGCAGCTCGAGAGGGACTAGCGGGAGAGAGGATACGCAGTATTTT
>few|TRBV24-1|-|TRBJ2-5
CATSVGGFFQETQYF
TGTGCCACCAGTGTCGGAGGATTTTTCCAAGAGACCCAGTACTTC
>-|TRBV14|TRBD1|TRBJ1-1
CASSLYDRGLNTEAFF
TGTGCCAGCAGTCTTTATGACAGGGGACTGAACACTGAAGCTTTCTTT
>many|TRBV5-5|-|TRBJ1-2
CASSFGPGLPGGYTF
TGTGCCAGCAGCTTTGGTCCCGGACTACCTGGTGGCTACACCTTC
>few|TRBV15|-|TRBJ2-2
CATSVTGELFF
TGTGCCACCAGTGTCACCGGGGAGCTGTTTTTT
>-|TRBV9|TRBD1|TRBJ2-5
CASSHRQGELGETQYF
TGTGCCAGCAGCCACCGACAGGGAGAATTAGGAGAGACCCAGTACTTC
>-|TRBV12-3/TRBV12-4|-|TRBJ2-1
CASSLVSSGLSSYNEQFF
TGTGCCAGCAGTTTAGTTTCATCCGGGCTGTCTTCCTACAATGAGCAGTTCTTC
>few|TRBV6-5|-|TRBJ1-1
CASSYSTGKGTNTEAFF
TGTGCCAGCAGTTACTCGACAGGCAAAGGTACGAACACTGAAGCTTTCTTT
>-|TRBV25-1|TRBD2|TRBJ2-7
CASSESPTRDYGVHGQYF
TGTGCCAGCAGTGAGAGTCCGACGAGGGACTATGGGGTCCACGGGCAGTACTTC
>-|TRBV15|-|TRBJ2-2
CATSRAMGGTGELFF
TGTGCCACCAGCAGAGCGATGGGAGGAACCGGGGAGCTGTTTTTT
>many|TRBV6-2/TRBV6-3|-|TRBJ2-1
CASSSFENYNEQFF
TGTGCCAGCAGTTCGTTCGAGAACTACAATGAGCAGTTCTTC
>-|TRBV6-5|-|TRBJ1-3
CASSYSGVQSGNTIYF
TGTGCCAGCAGTTACTCGGGCGTACAATCTGGAAACACCATATATTTT
>-|TRBV12-3/TRBV12-4|-|TRBJ1-1
CASSPNMGMNTEAFF
TGTGCCAGCAGTCCCAATATGGGCATGAACACTGAAGCTTTCTTT
>few|TRBV7-9|-|TRBJ2-1
CASSPPWANNEQFF
TGTGCCAGCAGCCCCCCTTGGGCTAACAATGAGCAGTTCTTC
>-|TRBV9|-|TRBJ2-3
CASSGQHSTDTQYF
TGTGCCAGCAGCGGACAGCACTCCACAGATACGCAGTATTTT
>-|TRBV5-5|TRBD2|TRBJ2-5
CASSGAIAGEQETQYF
TGTGCCAGCAGCGGTGCTATAGCGGGGGAACAAGAGACCCAGTACTTC
>-|TRBV4-2|-|TRBJ2-5
CASSQAGGYQETQYF
TGTGCCAGCAGCCAAGCGGGGGGCTACCAAGAGACCCAGTACTTC
>few|TRBV28|TRBD2|TRBJ2-1
CASSPPRLALNEQFF
TGTGCCAGCAGTCCTCCGCGACTAGCGTTAAATGAGCAGTTCTTC
>few|TRBV11-1|TRBD2|TRBJ2-7
CASSSNNYGTSGVYEQYF
TGTGCCAGCAGCAGTAACAATTACGGGACTAGCGGGGTGTACGAGCAGTACTTC
>many|TRBV7-2|-|TRBJ2-5
CASSRPRWGLEETQYF
TGTGCCAGCAGCCGTCCTAGGTGGGGTTTAGAAGAGACCCAGTACTTC
>-|TRBV5-1|-|TRBJ1-4
CASSGRSTNEKLFF
TGCGCCAGCTCAGGCAGGTCAACTAATGAAAAACTGTTTTTT
>many|TRBV4-2|-|TRBJ2-1
CASSQEGVQSSYNEQFF
TGTGCCAGCAGCCAAGAGGGCGTACAGAGCTCCTACAATGAGCAGTTCTTC
>few|TRBV2|-|TRBJ2-1
CASSSLLESALNNEQFF
TGTGCCAGCAGCTCGCTTCTGGAGAGCGCCCTTAACAATGAGCAGTTCTTC